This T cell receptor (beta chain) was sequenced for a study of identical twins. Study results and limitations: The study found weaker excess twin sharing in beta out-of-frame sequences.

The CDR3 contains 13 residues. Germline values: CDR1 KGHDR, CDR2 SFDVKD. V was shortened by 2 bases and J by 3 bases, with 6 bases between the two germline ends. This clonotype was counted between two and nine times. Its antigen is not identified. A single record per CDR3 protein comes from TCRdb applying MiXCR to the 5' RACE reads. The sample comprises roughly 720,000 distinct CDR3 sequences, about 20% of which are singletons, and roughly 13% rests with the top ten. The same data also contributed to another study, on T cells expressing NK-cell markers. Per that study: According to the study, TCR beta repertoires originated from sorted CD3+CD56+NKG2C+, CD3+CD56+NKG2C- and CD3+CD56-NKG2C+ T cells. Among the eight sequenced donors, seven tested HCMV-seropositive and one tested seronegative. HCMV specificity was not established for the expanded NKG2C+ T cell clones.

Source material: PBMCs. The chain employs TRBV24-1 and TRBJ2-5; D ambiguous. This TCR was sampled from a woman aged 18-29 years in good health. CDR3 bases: TGTGCCACCAGTGATTCGTACAAAGAGACCCAGTACTTC. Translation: CATSDSYKETQYF.